The next 6 T cell receptor beta chains were all read from a single sample in a study of blood T cells in healthy people across ages. A second PCR, run for 7 to 11 cycles, used a sample-barcoded 5' primer plus a J-beta primer mix. TCRdb used MiXCR to reprocess the 5' RACE reads, holding one entry per CDR3 protein. The sample records roughly 800,000 distinct CDR3 sequences, about 62% being singletons. The sequenced sample consisted of blood. Receptors were obtained from a man aged 25 to 40 in good health.

This chain connects TRBV12-3 or TRBV12-4 to TRBJ2-1; D is undetermined. The V gene lost 5 bases and the J gene lost 10 bases, with 9 bases spanning the gap. The CDR3 has 11 residues. CDR3 residues: CASSTTGEQFF. The CDR3 DNA is TGTGCCAGCAGTACCACTGGAGAGCAGTTCTTC.

The genes are TRBV7-2 and TRBJ2-7; D remains unclear. The CDR3 sequence is 16 residues long. Trimming removed 2 bases from V and 6 bases from J, with 20 bases in between. The germline gives CDR1 SGHTA, CDR2 FQGNSA. CDR3 coding DNA: TGTGCCAGCAGCTTATACGAGGACCGGATCGCCGGCGAGCAGTACTTC. Protein product: CASSLYEDRIAGEQYF.

The chain combines TRBV9 with TRBJ1-2, with 7 nucleotides matching TRBD1. The CDR3 sequence is 17 residues long. Trimming removed 4 bases from V and 1 base from J; junction bases left unmatched: 13. CDR1 and CDR2 from the germline V gene are SGDLS and YYNGEE. CDR3 sequence: CASSQGGRMDSNYGYTF. The CDR3 nucleotides are TGTGCCAGCAGCCAGGGGGGGAGAATGGACAGTAACTATGGCTACACCTTC.

The J gene is TRBJ2-4, the V gene TRBV20-1; 10 bases line up with TRBD2. The J call may be mistaken, given a closer DNA end match to TRBJ2-7. Germline values: CDR1 DFQATT, CDR2 SNEGSKA (reference sequence). CDR3 length: 14 residues. The CDR3 DNA sequence: TGCAGTGCTGGCCCTAGCGGGAGACCCCACGAGCAGTACTTC. It translates to CSAGPSGRPHEQYF.

The V gene is TRBV24-1, the J gene TRBJ2-3, with D hard to call. Germline CDR1 KGHDR, CDR2 SFDVKD. V lost 3 bases, J lost 5 bases, and 8 bases lay in between. The CDR3 has 13 residues. The CDR3 coding sequence is TGTGCCACCAGTGATGGGTCTAGAGATACGCAGTATTTT. Protein sequence: CATSDGSRDTQYF.

In this sample, this clonotype turned up a few times. V is TRBV20-1 and J is TRBJ2-4; 10 bases agree with TRBD1. The J call may be wrong; the DNA end is better matched by TRBJ2-7. CDR3 size: 15 residues. The germline CDR1 and CDR2 sequences are DFQATT and SNEGSKA (reference sequence). The chain's CDR3 is CSARPDRGRSYEQYF. The CDR3 coding sequence is TGCAGTGCTAGACCCGACAGGGGGCGATCCTACGAGCAGTACTTC.